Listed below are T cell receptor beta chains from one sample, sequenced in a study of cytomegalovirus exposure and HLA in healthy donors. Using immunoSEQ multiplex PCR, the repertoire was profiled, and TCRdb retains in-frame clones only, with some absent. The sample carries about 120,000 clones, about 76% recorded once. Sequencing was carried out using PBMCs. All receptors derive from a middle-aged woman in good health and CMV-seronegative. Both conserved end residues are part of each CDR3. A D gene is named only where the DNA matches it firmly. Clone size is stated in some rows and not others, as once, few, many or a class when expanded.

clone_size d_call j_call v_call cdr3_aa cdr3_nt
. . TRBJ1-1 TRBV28 CASSLAPGNTEAFF TGTGCCAGCAGCCTTGCGCCGGGGAACACTGAAGCTTTCTTT
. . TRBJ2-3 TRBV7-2 CASSSQPSTDTQYF TGTGCCAGCAGCTCACAACCTAGCACAGATACGCAGTATTTT
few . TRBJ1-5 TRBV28 CASSSSTEVYNQPQHF TGTGCCAGCAGTTCCTCGACAGAAGTTTACAATCAGCCCCAGCATTTT
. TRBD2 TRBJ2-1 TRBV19 CASSIDHQLAGVRGNEQFF TGTGCCAGTAGTATAGACCACCAACTAGCGGGAGTGAGGGGAAATGAGCAGTTCTTC
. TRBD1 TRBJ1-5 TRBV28 CASSFGTGNQPQHF TGTGCCAGCAGTTTCGGGACAGGCAATCAGCCCCAGCATTTT
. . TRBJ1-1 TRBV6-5 CASSSGQMNTEAFF TGTGCCAGCAGTTCTGGACAAATGAACACTGAAGCTTTCTTT
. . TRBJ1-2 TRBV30 CAWRRDLNYGYTF TGTGCCTGGAGGAGAGATCTCAACTATGGCTACACCTTC
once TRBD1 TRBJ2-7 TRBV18 CASSPGTGGGEQYF TGTGCCAGCTCACCCGGGACAGGGGGAGGCGAGCAGTACTTC
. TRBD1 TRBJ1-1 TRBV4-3 CASSQDTSRDSYTYNTEAFF TGCGCCAGCAGCCAAGACACAAGCCGGGACAGCTATACTTACAACACTGAAGCTTTCTTT
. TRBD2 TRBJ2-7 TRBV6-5 CASSYASGPYEQYF TGTGCCAGCAGTTACGCTAGCGGGCCCTACGAGCAGTACTTC
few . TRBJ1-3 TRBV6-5 CATRGVSGNTIYF TGTGCCACGCGCGGGGTCTCTGGAAACACCATATATTTT
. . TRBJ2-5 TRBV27 CASSPLTALEETQYF TGTGCCAGCAGTCCCTTGACAGCCCTAGAAGAGACCCAGTACTTC
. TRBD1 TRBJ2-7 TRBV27 CASSPGDRDYEQYF TGTGCCAGCAGTCCCGGGGACAGAGACTACGAGCAGTACTTC
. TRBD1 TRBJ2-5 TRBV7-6 CASSLATGGETQYF TGTGCCAGCAGCTTAGCGACAGGGGGGGAGACCCAGTACTTC
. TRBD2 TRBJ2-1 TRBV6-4 CASSDPLAGPYNEQFF TGTGCCAGCAGTGACCCTCTAGCGGGCCCATACAATGAGCAGTTCTTC
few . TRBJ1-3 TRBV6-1 CASSEGISSGNTIYF TGTGCCAGCAGTGAGGGCATTAGCTCTGGAAACACCATATATTTT
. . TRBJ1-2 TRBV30 CAWRGRGTHNYGYTF TGTGCCTGGAGGGGAAGGGGGACACATAACTATGGCTACACCTTC
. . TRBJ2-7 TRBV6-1 CASSEGAPRWAYEQYF TGTGCCAGCAGTGAGGGGGCCCCCCGCTGGGCCTACGAGCAGTACTTC
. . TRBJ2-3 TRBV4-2 CASSPPGLSGSQYF TGTGCCAGCAGCCCCCCGGGACTTTCGGGTTCGCAGTATTTT
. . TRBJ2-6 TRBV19 CASTQASGANVLTF TGTGCCAGTACCCAAGCCTCTGGGGCCAACGTCCTGACTTTC
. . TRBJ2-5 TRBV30 CAWSVAVETQYF TGTGCCTGGAGTGTAGCTGTTGAGACCCAGTACTTC
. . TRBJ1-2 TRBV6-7 CASRLMGAINYGYTF TGTGCCAGCAGACTCATGGGGGCGATTAACTATGGCTACACCTTC
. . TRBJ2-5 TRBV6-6 CASTTTGNSETQYF TGTGCCAGCACCACAACCGGGAATAGTGAGACCCAGTACTTC
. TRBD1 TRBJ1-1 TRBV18 CASSPFQMTGGYTEAFF TGTGCCAGCTCACCATTTCAAATGACAGGGGGCTACACTGAAGCTTTCTTT
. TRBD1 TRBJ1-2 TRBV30 CAWSSDRGNYGYTF TGTGCCTGGAGTTCGGACAGGGGGAACTATGGCTACACCTTC
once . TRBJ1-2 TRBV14 CASSQDVAGFFETHGYTF TGTGCCAGCAGCCAAGATGTGGCAGGGTTCTTTGAAACCCATGGCTACACCTTC
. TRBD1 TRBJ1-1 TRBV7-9 CASSPRDRGVRNTEAFF TGTGCCAGCAGCCCCAGGGACAGGGGGGTGAGGAACACTGAAGCTTTCTTT
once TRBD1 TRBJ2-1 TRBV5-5 CASSPADREYNEQFF TGTGCCAGCAGCCCTGCGGACAGGGAATACAATGAGCAGTTCTTC
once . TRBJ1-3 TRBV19 CASSIIAGNGNTIYF TGTGCCAGTAGTATAATCGCAGGGAACGGAAACACCATATATTTT
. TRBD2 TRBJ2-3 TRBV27 CASSLLGTSGIADTQYF TGTGCCAGCAGTTTATTGGGGACTAGCGGGATTGCAGATACGCAGTATTTT
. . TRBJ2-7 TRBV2 CASSAGSYEQYF TGTGCCAGCAGTGCCGGTTCCTACGAGCAGTACTTC
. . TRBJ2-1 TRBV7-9 CASSPTPPGYNEQFF TGTGCCAGCAGCCCCACCCCCCCAGGGTACAATGAGCAGTTCTTC
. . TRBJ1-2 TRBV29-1 CSVGRGASNYGYTF TGCAGCGTTGGCAGGGGAGCCTCTAACTATGGCTACACCTTC
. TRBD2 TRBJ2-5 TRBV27 CASSLSPSGRGETQYF TGTGCCAGCAGTTTATCCCCTAGCGGGAGGGGAGAGACCCAGTACTTC
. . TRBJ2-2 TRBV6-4 CASSDSGLPGTGELFF TGTGCCAGCAGTGACTCGGGACTCCCCGGGACCGGGGAGCTGTTTTTT
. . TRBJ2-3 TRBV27 CASSGTAPDTQYF TGTGCCAGCAGCGGGACTGCGCCAGATACGCAGTATTTT
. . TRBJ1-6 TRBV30 CAWNGQGKRSPLHF TGTGCCTGGAATGGGCAGGGGAAGCGATCACCCCTCCACTTT
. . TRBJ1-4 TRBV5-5 CASSRGGVATNEKLFF TGTGCCAGCAGCCGTGGCGGAGTTGCAACTAATGAAAAACTGTTTTTT
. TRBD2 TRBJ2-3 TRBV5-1 CASSSDLWTSGRVTDTQYF TGCGCCAGCAGCTCCGATCTTTGGACTAGCGGGAGGGTGACAGATACGCAGTATTTT
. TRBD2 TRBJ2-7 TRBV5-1 CASSFWASGGQTYEQYF TGCGCCAGCAGCTTCTGGGCTAGCGGGGGGCAAACCTACGAGCAGTACTTC
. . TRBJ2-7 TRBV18 CASSLHPAGAYEQYF TGTGCCAGCTCACTTCACCCGGCAGGGGCATACGAGCAGTACTTC
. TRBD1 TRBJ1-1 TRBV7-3 CASSPGTGGVTEAFF TGTGCCAGCAGCCCAGGGACAGGCGGCGTCACTGAAGCTTTCTTT